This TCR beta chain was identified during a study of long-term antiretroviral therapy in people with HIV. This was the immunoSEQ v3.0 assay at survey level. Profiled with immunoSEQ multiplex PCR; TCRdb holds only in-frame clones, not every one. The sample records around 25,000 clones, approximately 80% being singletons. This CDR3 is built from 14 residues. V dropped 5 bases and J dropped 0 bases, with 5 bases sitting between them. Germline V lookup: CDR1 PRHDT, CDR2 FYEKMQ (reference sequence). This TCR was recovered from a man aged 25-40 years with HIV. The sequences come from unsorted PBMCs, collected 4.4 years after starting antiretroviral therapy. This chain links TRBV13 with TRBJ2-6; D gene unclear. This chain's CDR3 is CASSPLSGANVLTF. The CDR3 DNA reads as TGTGCCAGCAGCCCTCTCTCTGGGGCCAACGTCCTGACTTTC. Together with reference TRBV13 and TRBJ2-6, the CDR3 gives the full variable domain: AAGVIQSPRHLIKEKRETATLKCYPIPRHDTVYWYQQGPGQDPQFLISFYEKMQSDKGSIPDRFSAQQFSDYHSELNMSSLELGDSALYFCASSPLSGANVLTFGAGSRLTVL.